The clone carrying this TCR beta chain showed up just once. These data originate in a study of CD8 T cells in Susac syndrome. Random hexamers were used to reverse transcribe about 0.45 to 1 ug of RNA. Amplification of TCR beta CDR3 used immunoSEQ multiplex PCR across 54 Vbeta and 13 Jbeta. MiXCR, run by TCRdb on the immunoSEQ multiplex PCR reads, gives a single entry per CDR3 protein. The table records around 200,000 distinct CDR3 sequences, about 90% of them present only once. Negative isolation yielded CD4+ and CD8+ T cells, and FACS enriched TEMRA cells. CDR1 and CDR2 (germline): GTSNPN, SVGIG (reference sequence). Trimming removed 3 bases at V and 8 bases at J, with 14 bases between. The CDR3 totals 13 residues.

The sequenced sample consisted of CD8+ T cells from PBMCs. The TCR comes from a human donor with multiple sclerosis. The genes are TRBV30 and TRBJ2-1, with D possibly being TRBD2 (5 bases). The DNA of the CDR3 is TGTGCCTGGAGATCGGGCGTCGGGGATGAGCAGTTCTTC. Translating gives CAWRSGVGDEQFF.